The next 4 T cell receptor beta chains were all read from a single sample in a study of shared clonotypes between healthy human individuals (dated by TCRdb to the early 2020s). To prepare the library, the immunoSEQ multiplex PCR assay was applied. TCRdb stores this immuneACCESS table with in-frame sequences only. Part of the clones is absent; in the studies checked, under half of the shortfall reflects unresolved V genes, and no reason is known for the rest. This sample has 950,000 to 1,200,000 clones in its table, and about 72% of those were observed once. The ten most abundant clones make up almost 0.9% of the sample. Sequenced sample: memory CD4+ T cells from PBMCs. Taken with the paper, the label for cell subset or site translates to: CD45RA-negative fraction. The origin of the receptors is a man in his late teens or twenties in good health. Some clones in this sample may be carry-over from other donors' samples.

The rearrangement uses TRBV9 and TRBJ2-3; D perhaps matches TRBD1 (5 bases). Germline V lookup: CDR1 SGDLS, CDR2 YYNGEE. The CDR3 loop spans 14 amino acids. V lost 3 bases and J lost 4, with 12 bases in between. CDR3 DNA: TGTGCCAGCAGCGCGACAGCAGGGTCAGATACGCAGTATTTT. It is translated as CASSATAGSDTQYF.

In DNA form, the CDR3 reads TGTGCCAGCAGGCATAATAGCGATACGCAGTATTTT. Protein: CASRHNSDTQYF. The chain employs TRBV7-2 and TRBJ2-3; D not certain. V was shortened by 6 bases and J by 6 bases, with 10 bases between the two germline ends. The CDR3 is 12 amino acids. Per the germline V gene, CDR1 is SGHTA and CDR2 is FQGNSA. Variable domain in full (rest from reference TRBV7-2 and TRBJ2-3): GAGVSQSPSNKVTEKGKDVELRCDPISGHTALYWYRQSLGQGLEFLIYFQGNSAPDKSGLPSDRFSAERTGGSVSTLTIQRTQQEDSAVYLCASRHNSDTQYFGPGTRLTVL.

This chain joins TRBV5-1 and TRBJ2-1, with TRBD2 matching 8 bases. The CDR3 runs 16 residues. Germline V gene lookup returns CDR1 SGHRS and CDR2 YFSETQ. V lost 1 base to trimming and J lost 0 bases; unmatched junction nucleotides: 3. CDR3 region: CASSLTLAGSYNEQFF. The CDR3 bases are TGCGCCAGCAGCTTGACCCTAGCGGGCTCCTACAATGAGCAGTTCTTC.

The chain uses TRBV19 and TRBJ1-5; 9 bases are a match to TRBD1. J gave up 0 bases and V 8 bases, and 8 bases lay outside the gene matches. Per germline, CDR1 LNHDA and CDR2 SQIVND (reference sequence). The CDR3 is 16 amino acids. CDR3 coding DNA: TGTGCCAGTGGCGGGACAGGGTCCTATAGCAATCAGCCCCAGCATTTT. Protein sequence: CASGGTGSYSNQPQHF.